This T cell receptor (beta chain) was obtained from a study of human T cells and chemical hapten exposure. The CDR3 totals 15 residues. Per the germline V gene, CDR1 is SGHNT and CDR2 is YYREEE (reference sequence). The V and J ends lost 5 bases and 1 base respectively, with 15 bases between them. This clonotype was recorded many times. No antigen is known for it. The sample's time point: patch test 3, about 24 weeks after DPC sensitization. The treatment denotes: therapeutic diphenylcyclopropenone sensitization with weekly scalp DPC. Each donor was an alopecia patient between 18 and 70 years of age who qualified for DPC. One entry per CDR3 protein, called by TCRdb with MiXCR from the RACE reads. The table records some 62,000 distinct CDR3 sequences, around 10% of them present only once. The study, taken as a whole, reports: Against controls, expanded TCRs gave rise to significantly more large CDR3 similarity clusters.

This sample comprised whole blood, obtained in connection with sensitization to the hapten diphenylcyclopropenone (DPC). The V call is TRBV5-4, the J call TRBJ1-1; D not certain. This clonotype was obtained from a woman in her twenties or thirties with alopecia areata. Some clones in this sample may be carry-over from other donors' samples. The CDR3 DNA is TGTGCCAGCAGTCCAGCCCGCCGGTCGAACACTGAAGCTTTCTTT. Its translation: CASSPARRSNTEAFF.